These T cell receptor beta chains were read from a single sample in a study of T cells in Graves' hyperthyroidism and ophthalmopathy. One entry per CDR3 protein, called by TCRdb with MiXCR from the multiplex PCR reads. The table records around 340,000 distinct CDR3 sequences, 18% of them present only once. Sequenced: blood. These receptors were collected from a woman between 50 and 59 years old with Graves' hyperthyroidism. Each CDR3 is given with its conserved first and last residue. The D gene is left open where the match is weak. Some rows have no size entry. The others give once, few or many, or a class for an expanded clone.

-	TRBV9	-	TRBJ2-7	16	CASSVAPNANSYEQYF	TGTGCCAGCAGCGTAGCTCCGAACGCGAACTCCTACGAGCAGTACTTC
-	TRBV3-1	TRBD1	TRBJ1-2	15	CASRPGQGLISGYTF	TGTGCCAGCAGACCGGGACAGGGTCTTATAAGTGGCTACACCTTC
few	TRBV29-1	TRBD2	TRBJ2-7	14	CSVPTSGSSYEQYF	TGCAGCGTGCCGACTAGCGGGAGCTCCTACGAGCAGTACTTC
few	TRBV5-6	-	TRBJ2-5	14	CASSLYAGQETQYF	TGTGCCAGCAGCTTGTATGCAGGGCAAGAGACCCAGTACTTC
many	TRBV28	TRBD1	TRBJ1-2	12	CASRPQGYGYTF	TGTGCCAGCAGACCACAGGGGTATGGCTACACCTTC
-	TRBV3-1	-	TRBJ1-4	15	CASSRSTPRDEKLFF	TGTGCCAGCAGCCGATCGACGCCGCGGGATGAAAAACTGTTTTTT
-	TRBV28	-	TRBJ2-7	13	CASNSVSAYEQYF	TGTGCCAGCAATAGCGTGAGCGCCTACGAGCAGTACTTC
many	TRBV28	TRBD2	TRBJ2-5	18	CASSTPTGGTSGQETQYF	TGTGCCAGCAGTACTCCTACGGGTGGAACTAGCGGCCAAGAGACCCAGTACTTC
many	TRBV30	-	TRBJ2-1	12	CAWGLLGREQFF	TGTGCCTGGGGACTACTAGGGAGAGAGCAGTTCTTC
-	TRBV6-1	TRBD2	TRBJ2-2	18	CASSRLGLAGGSTGELFF	TGTGCCAGCAGTCGCCTGGGACTAGCGGGGGGCAGCACCGGGGAGCTGTTTTTT
-	TRBV10-3	-	TRBJ1-5	13	CAISDDHLQPQHF	TGTGCCATCAGTGACGACCATCTTCAGCCCCAGCATTTT
-	TRBV29-1	-	TRBJ1-2	16	CSVPPSWGMYNYGYTF	TGCAGCGTTCCCCCATCGTGGGGGATGTATAACTATGGCTACACCTTC
many	TRBV6-1	-	TRBJ1-5	13	CASRAYSNQPQHF	TGTGCCAGCAGGGCCTATAGCAATCAGCCCCAGCATTTT
many	TRBV18	-	TRBJ2-7	15	CASSPSSGEYYEQYF	TGTGCCAGCTCACCATCTTCGGGAGAATACTACGAGCAGTACTTC